This T cell receptor beta chain was captured in a study of blood T cell repertoires in COVID-19. Overall study context: Samples taken during acute and convalescent COVID-19 were collected in the United States, Italy and Spain. In each case, the material was cDNA or gDNA derived from T cells, B-cell-depleted T cells, or PBMCs.

V lost 5 bases and J lost 3; bases outside the gene matches: 10. This CDR3 spans 16 amino acids. The germline V gene encodes CDR1 MNHEY and CDR2 SMNVEV (reference sequence). Per the original data handling: Estimates of nucleated cell counts were drawn from the amplification of reference gene primers. The data were produced by immunoSEQ multiplex PCR, yet TCRdb's version contains in-frame clones alone and is incomplete. The D gene and trimming were derived from the DNA, and the V and J assignments and clone size from that table. Of approximately 310,000 clones in the sample, 80% to 90% are singletons; the top ten hold over 2%. Donors of Cohort 3 who recovered were those that had two negative PCRs, clearance, or symptom resolution.

The chain has TRBV27 and TRBJ1-5; TRBD1 matches at 7 bases. The sample consisted of PBMCs or T cells enriched from blood (not recorded which). The source of this sequence is a man under 40 who had recovered from COVID-19. This chain's CDR3 is CASSPTRGQINQPQHF. Written as DNA, the CDR3 is TGTGCCAGCAGTCCAACGCGGGGACAGATCAATCAGCCCCAGCATTTT.